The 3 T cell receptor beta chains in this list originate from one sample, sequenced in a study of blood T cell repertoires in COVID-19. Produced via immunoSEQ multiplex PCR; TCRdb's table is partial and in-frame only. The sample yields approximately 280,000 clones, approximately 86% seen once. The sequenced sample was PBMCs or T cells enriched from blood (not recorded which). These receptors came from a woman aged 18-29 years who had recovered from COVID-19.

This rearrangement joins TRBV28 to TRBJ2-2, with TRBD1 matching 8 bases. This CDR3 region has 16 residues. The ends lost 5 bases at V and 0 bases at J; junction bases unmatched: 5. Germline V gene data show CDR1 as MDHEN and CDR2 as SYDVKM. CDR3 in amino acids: CASSRTGWANTGELFF. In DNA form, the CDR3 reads TGTGCCAGCAGTAGGACAGGGTGGGCGAACACCGGGGAGCTGTTTTTT.

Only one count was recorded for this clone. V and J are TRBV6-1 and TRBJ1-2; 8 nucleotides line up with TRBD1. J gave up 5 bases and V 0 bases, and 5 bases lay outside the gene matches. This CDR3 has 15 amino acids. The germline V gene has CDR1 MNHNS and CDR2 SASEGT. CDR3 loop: CASSEADRDGYGYTF. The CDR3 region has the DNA TGTGCCAGCAGTGAAGCGGACAGGGATGGATATGGCTACACCTTC.

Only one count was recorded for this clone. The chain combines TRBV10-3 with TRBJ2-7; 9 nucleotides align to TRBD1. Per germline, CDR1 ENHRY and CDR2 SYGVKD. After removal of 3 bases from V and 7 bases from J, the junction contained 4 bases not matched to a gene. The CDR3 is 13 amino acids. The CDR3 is CAISDGQGWEQYF. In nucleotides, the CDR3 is TGTGCCATCAGTGACGGACAGGGGTGGGAGCAGTACTTC.